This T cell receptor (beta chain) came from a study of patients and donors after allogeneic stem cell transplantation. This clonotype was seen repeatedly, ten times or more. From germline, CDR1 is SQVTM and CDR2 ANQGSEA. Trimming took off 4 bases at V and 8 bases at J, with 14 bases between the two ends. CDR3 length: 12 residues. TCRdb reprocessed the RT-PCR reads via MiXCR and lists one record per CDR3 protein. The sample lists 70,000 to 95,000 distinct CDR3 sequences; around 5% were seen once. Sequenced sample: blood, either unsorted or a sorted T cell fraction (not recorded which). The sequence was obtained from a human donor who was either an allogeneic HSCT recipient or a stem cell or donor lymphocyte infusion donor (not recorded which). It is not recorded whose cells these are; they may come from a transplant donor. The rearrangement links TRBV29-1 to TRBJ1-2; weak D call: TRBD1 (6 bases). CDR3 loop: CSVGTGLRGYTF. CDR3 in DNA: TGCAGCGTTGGCACAGGGCTTCGGGGCTACACCTTC.